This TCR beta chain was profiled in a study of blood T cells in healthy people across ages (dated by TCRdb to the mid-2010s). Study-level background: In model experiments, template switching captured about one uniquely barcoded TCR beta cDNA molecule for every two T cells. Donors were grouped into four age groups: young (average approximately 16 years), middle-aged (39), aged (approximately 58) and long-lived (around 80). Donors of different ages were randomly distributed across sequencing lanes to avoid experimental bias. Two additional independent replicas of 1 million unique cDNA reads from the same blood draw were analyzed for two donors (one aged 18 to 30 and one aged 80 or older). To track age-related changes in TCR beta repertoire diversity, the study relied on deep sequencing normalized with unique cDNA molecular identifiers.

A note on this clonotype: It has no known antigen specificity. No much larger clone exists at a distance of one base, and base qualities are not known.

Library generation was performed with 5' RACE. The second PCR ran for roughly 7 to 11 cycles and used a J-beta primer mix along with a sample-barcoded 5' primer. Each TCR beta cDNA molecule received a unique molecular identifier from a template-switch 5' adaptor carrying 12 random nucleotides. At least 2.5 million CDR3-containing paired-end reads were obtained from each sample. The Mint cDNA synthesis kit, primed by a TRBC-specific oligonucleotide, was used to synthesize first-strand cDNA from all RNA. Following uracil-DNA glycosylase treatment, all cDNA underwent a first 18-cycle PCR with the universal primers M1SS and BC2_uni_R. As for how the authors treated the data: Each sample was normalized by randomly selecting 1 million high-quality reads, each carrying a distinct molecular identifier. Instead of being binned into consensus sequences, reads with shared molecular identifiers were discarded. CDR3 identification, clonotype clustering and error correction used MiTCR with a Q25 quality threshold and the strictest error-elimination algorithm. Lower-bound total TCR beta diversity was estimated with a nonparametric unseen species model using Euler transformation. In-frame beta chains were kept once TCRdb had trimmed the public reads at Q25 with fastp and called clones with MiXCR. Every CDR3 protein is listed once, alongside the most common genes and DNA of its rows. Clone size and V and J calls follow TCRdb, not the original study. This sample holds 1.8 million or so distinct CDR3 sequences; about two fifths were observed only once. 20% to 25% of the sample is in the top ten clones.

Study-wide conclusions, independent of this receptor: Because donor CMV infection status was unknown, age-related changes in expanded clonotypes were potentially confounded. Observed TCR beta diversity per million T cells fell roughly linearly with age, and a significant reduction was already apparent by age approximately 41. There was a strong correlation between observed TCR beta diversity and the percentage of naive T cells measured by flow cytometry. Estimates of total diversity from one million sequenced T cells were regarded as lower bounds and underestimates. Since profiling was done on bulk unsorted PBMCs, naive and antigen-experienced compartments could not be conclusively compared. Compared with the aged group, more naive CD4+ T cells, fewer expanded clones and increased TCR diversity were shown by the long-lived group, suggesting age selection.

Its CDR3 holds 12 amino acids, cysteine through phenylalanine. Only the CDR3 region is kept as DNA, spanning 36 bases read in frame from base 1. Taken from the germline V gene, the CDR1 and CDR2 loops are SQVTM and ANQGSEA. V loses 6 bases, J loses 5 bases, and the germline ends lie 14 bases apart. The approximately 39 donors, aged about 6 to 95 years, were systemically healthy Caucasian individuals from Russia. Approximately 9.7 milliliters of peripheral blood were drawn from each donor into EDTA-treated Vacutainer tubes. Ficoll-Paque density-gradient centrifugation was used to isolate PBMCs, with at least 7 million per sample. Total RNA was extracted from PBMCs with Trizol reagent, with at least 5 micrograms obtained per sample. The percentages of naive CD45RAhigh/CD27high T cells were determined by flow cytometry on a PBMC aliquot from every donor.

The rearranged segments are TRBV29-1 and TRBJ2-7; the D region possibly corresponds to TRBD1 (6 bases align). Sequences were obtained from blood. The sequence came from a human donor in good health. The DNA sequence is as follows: TGCAGCGTCGACACAGGGAGCGACGAGCAGTACTTC. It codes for CSVDTGSDEQYF.